A single sample is the source of the 8 T cell receptor beta chains below, sequenced in a study of Ad26.COV2.S vaccination and SARS-CoV-2 variants. Treatment indicated: some 20 received Ad26.COV2.S at low or high dose, single or two shots; several received placebo; per-sample allocation not given. Sampling occurred on day 63 after the first vaccine or placebo injection. The table came from immunoSEQ multiplex PCR; TCRdb's copy has only in-frame clones and leaves some out. The sample holds under 400,000 clones, around 87% seen once. This material consisted of peripheral blood, taken in a trial of Ad26.COV2.S vaccine versus placebo. The source of these receptors is a person aged 18 to 65 who received the Ad26.COV2.S COVID-19 vaccine or a placebo.

This clone was observed a handful of times. The genes are TRBV4-1 and TRBJ1-1; D may be TRBD1 (5 bases). Between the trimmed V and J ends, which lost 1 base and 1 base, there was a span of 16 bases. The CDR3 spans 17 residues. CDR1 and CDR2 from the germline V gene are MGHRA and YSYEKL. The CDR3 DNA is TGCGCCAGCAGCCAAGTTCTAGGGGAATTAGGGAACACTGAAGCTTTCTTT. Protein product: CASSQVLGELGNTEAFF.

The chain employs TRBV11-2 and TRBJ1-6; no clear D gene. Trimming pared 0 bases from V and 9 bases from J, leaving 12 bases between. Per the germline V gene, CDR1 is SGHAT and CDR2 is FQNNGV. The CDR3 extends over 15 amino acids. CDR3 nucleotides: TGTGCCAGCAGCTTAGAATTGGGAACGGGTTCACCCCTCCACTTT. This encodes CASSLELGTGSPLHF. The variable domain in full, completed from reference TRBV11-2 and TRBJ1-6, reads EAGVAQSPRYKIIEKRQSVAFWCNPISGHATLYWYQQILGQGPKLLIQFQNNGVVDDSQLPKDRFSAERLKGVDSTLKIQPAKLEDSAVYLCASSLELGTGSPLHFGNGTRLTVT.

The rearrangement links TRBV10-3 to TRBJ1-1; 8 positions match TRBD1. Germline-derived CDR1 and CDR2 are ENHRY and SYGVKD. J gave up 7 bases and V 5 bases, and 12 bases lay outside the gene matches. CDR3 size: 15 residues. CDR3 protein: CAISLRDAGTGEAFF. The CDR3 coding sequence is TGTGCCATCAGTTTAAGGGATGCCGGGACAGGTGAAGCTTTCTTT.

The chain combines TRBV9 with TRBJ1-1; 7 positions match TRBD1. This CDR3 contains 15 residues. J was trimmed by 1 base and V by 4 bases; bases with no gene match: 7. From germline, CDR1 is SGDLS and CDR2 YYNGEE. The CDR3 loop is CASSLTGVRNTEAFF. The CDR3 coding sequence is TGTGCCAGCAGCCTAACAGGGGTGAGGAACACTGAAGCTTTCTTT.

V and J are TRBV11-3 and TRBJ2-1; D is uncertain. Germline CDR1 SGHNT, CDR2 YENEEA. The CDR3 covers 16 residues. Trimming shortened V by 2 bases and J by 9 bases, and 20 bases separated the two germline ends. CDR3 in DNA: TGTGCCAGCAGCTTATCCGACGACATTGTGGTGGGTGAGCAGTTCTTC. This gives the protein CASSLSDDIVVGEQFF.

The rearrangement uses TRBV18 and TRBJ1-4, with D maybe TRBD1 (5 bases). Germline V gene lookup returns CDR1 KGHSH and CDR2 LQKENI. The CDR3 spans 14 residues. With 3 bases removed from V and 5 bases from J, the gap between germline ends came to 10 bases. CDR3 in amino acids: CASSPGRDNEKLFF. The DNA for the CDR3 is TGTGCCAGCTCACCTGGCAGGGACAATGAAAAACTGTTTTTT.

The chain joins TRBV7-9 to TRBJ1-1, with TRBD1 identical over 7 bases. Trimming took 6 bases from V and 4 from J; bases not matched to a gene: 5. This CDR3 contains 13 residues. Germline loops: CDR1 SEHNR, CDR2 FQNEAQ (reference sequence). The CDR3 spells CASRDQGGTEAFF. As DNA, the CDR3 is TGTGCCAGCAGGGATCAGGGGGGCACTGAAGCTTTCTTT.

V usage is TRBV5-5 and J usage is TRBJ1-2; TRBD1 is a possible D gene (5 bases). CDR1 SGHKS and CDR2 YYEKEE come from the germline V gene (reference sequence). The CDR3 has 13 amino acids. The germline V and J ends were trimmed by 4 bases and 4 bases, with 11 bases remaining between them. The CDR3 sequence is CASSAQGLYGYTF. CDR3 DNA: TGTGCCAGCAGCGCCCAGGGTCTCTATGGCTACACCTTC.